This TCR beta chain was retrieved from a study of T cells in localized non-small cell lung cancer. On this clone itself: Antigen specificity is unknown.

Clones were sequenced by immunoSEQ multiplex PCR, and TCRdb holds only the in-frame ones, with some missing. The table shows 130,000 or so clones, with about 89% occurring only once. The CDR3 is 13 residues long. V shed 6 bases and J shed 2 bases, with 10 bases lying between them. From germline, CDR1 is MNHNY and CDR2 SVGAGI (reference sequence). Study observations and caveats: Sequencing was restricted to one tumor region; therefore, heterogeneity remains possible. A higher density of T cells in blood coincided with extended overall survival.

This receptor was identified in a female donor older than 55 with stage I lung adenocarcinoma. The V gene is TRBV6-6, the J gene TRBJ1-1, with a tentative D call TRBD1 (6 bases). The sample here was peripheral blood, taken before any cancer treatment. The CDR3 region is CASRRTDNTEAFF. The CDR3, as DNA: TGTGCCAGCAGGCGGACAGATAACACTGAAGCTTTCTTT.